These 9 T cell receptor beta chains came from one sample sequenced in a study of post-analysis software for immune sequencing data. General study results and limits: With TRBV5-6, TRBV5-1 and TRBV20-1 included, about five TRBV segments were more frequent in patients than in controls.

Antigens for these TCRs are unknown. Built from TCR beta cDNA, the libraries had unique molecular identifiers in them. In TCRdb, the PCR reads were re-called with MiXCR into one record per CDR3 protein. This sample has roughly 580,000 distinct CDR3 sequences, with roughly 46% found just once. Sequencing was performed on blood. These receptors all stem from a girl aged 5-17 years with multiple sclerosis.

This chain joins TRBV4-1 and TRBJ2-7, with TRBD2 matching 9 bases. V dropped 2 bases and J dropped 4; count of bases not matched to a gene: 3. The CDR3 contains 14 residues. The V gene's germline CDR1 is MGHRA and CDR2 YSYEKL. In DNA, the CDR3 is TGCGCCAGCAGCCAAATAGCGGGGGTATACGAGCAGTACTTC. Translated, it gives CASSQIAGVYEQYF.

This clonotype has at least ten counts. The chain has TRBV5-1 and TRBJ1-2, with D maybe TRBD1 (5 bases). V was clipped by 5 bases and J by 3 bases, with 8 bases between them. The CDR3 is 12 amino acids. Germline V gene data show CDR1 as SGHRS and CDR2 as YFSETQ. The CDR3: CASRQADYGYTF. The CDR3 DNA is TGCGCCAGCAGACAGGCCGACTATGGCTACACCTTC.

The chain carries TRBV7-8 and TRBJ2-4; no definite D call. The closer fit of TRBJ2-7 to the DNA end suggests the J call may be wrong. This CDR3 is 15 amino acids long. CDR1 and CDR2 from the germline V gene are SGHVS and FQNEAQ. CDR3 sequence: CASSFDFDIAYEQYF. DNA of the CDR3: TGTGCCAGCAGCTTTGACTTTGATATAGCCTACGAGCAGTACTTC.

This clonotype has a handful of counts. The chain joins TRBV20-1 to TRBJ1-1; D not certain. Per germline, CDR1 DFQATT and CDR2 SNEGSKA (reference sequence). Trimming took off 6 bases at V and 1 base at J, with 12 bases between the two ends. This CDR3 has 13 amino acids. CDR3 sequence (DNA): TGCAGTGCGGCCCGCTTTGAGAACACTGAAGCTTTCTTT. Translating gives CSAARFENTEAFF.

This clonotype has only a few counts. The chain links TRBV29-1 to TRBJ2-5; 13 bases match TRBD2. CDR3 size: 15 residues. Germline loops: CDR1 SQVTM, CDR2 ANQGSEA. The V and J ends lost 6 bases and 2 bases, in that order; junction bases with no gene match: 6. The DNA of the CDR3 is TGCAGCGTCGCCACTAGCGGGGGGGTTCAAGAGACCCAGTACTTC. This codes for CSVATSGGVQETQYF.

The chain couples TRBV30 to TRBJ2-5; 10 bases map to TRBD2. Germline V lookup: CDR1 GTSNPN, CDR2 SVGIG (reference sequence). The CDR3 contains 15 residues. The J segment lost 3 bases and the V segment lost 0 bases, leaving 4 bases of the junction unmatched. CDR3 protein: CAWSVPSGREETQYF. The CDR3 DNA follows: TGTGCCTGGAGTGTTCCCAGCGGGAGGGAAGAGACCCAGTACTTC.

This clonotype occurred a few times. The J gene is TRBJ2-1, the V gene TRBV12-3 or TRBV12-4; TRBD1 matches at 9 bases. Trimming cost V 10 bases and J 3 bases; bases outside gene matches: 7. The CDR3 runs 14 residues. The CDR3 nucleotides read TGTGCCACCACGCGGGGACAGGGCTACAATGAGCAGTTCTTC. Encoded protein: CATTRGQGYNEQFF.

V usage is TRBV6-1 and J usage is TRBJ2-7; D is possibly TRBD1 (5 bases). Germline lookup yields CDR1 MNHNS and CDR2 SASEGT. This CDR3 comprises 12 residues. V lost 7 bases to trimming and J lost 4 bases, with 11 bases between them. The CDR3 is CASTSQGYEQYF. CDR3 bases: TGTGCCAGCACCTCCCAGGGATACGAGCAGTACTTC.

The chain is built from TRBV5-5 and TRBJ1-4; D is uncertain. Trimming stripped 7 bases from V and 10 bases from J, with 11 bases between. In germline, CDR1 is SGHKS, CDR2 YYEKEE (reference sequence). There are 11 residues in the CDR3. The CDR3, as DNA: TGTGCCAGCGGGCCTGAGGGAAAACTGTTTTTT. Translation gives CASGPEGKLFF.